This TCR beta chain was found in a study of T cell repertoires in cytomegalovirus infection. In the study overall: Matching HLA type, along with CMV infection, was indicated by public TCR beta signatures. Findings of the study overall: There were carriers of CMV plus the relevant HLA, and cumulative public TCR beta family frequency identified them. CMV-specific TCR beta clonotypes restricted by HLA-C were the ones dominating the ex vivo response.

This clonotype was recorded a few times. The antigen remains undetermined. TCRdb redid the calling of the reads with MiXCR, one entry per CDR3 protein. This table holds approximately 180,000 distinct CDR3 sequences, about 15% found once. The CDR3 is 12 amino acids. Germline values: CDR1 MDHEN, CDR2 SYDVKM. The V gene lost 3 bases and the J gene lost 6 bases, with 7 bases spanning the gap. The TCR was taken from a human donor in good health (CMV status not recorded). Some clones in this sample may be carry-over from other donors' samples. Specimen: CD8+ T cells from PBMCs. The chain is built from TRBV28 and TRBJ2-3, with D hard to call. The CDR3, as DNA: TGTGCCAGCAGTTTCCAAGCGGATACGCAGTATTTT. Protein product: CASSFQADTQYF.